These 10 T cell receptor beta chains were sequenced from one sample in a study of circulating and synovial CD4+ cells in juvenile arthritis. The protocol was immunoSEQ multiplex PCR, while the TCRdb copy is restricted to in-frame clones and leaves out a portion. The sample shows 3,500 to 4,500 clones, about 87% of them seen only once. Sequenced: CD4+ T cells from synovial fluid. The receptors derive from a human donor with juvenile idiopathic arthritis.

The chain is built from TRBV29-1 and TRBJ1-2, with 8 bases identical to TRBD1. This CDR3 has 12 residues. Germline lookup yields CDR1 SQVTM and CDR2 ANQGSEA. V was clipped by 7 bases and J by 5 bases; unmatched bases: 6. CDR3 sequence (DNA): TGCAGCGGACAGGACAGGGTGTATGGCTACACCTTC. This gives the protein CSGQDRVYGYTF.

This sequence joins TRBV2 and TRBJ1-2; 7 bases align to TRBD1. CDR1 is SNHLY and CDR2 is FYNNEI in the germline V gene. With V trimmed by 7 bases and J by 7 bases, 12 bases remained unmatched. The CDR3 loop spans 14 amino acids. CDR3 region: CASKPDRDGVGYTF. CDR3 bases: TGTGCCAGCAAACCAGACAGGGATGGGGTTGGCTACACCTTC.

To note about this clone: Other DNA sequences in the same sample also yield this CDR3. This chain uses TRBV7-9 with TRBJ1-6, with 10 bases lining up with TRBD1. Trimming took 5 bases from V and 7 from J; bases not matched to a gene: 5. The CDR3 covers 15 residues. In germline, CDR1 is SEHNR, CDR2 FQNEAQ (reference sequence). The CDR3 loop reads CASSRAGQGNSPLHF. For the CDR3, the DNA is TGTGCCAGCAGCCGTGCGGGACAGGGGAATTCACCCCTCCACTTT.

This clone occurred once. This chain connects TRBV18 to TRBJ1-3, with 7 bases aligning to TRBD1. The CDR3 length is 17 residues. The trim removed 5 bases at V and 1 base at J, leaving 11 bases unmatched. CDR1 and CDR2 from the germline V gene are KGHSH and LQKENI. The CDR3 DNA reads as TGTGCCAGCTCAAAGGACAGGCTTTCTTCTTCTGGAAACACCATATATTTT. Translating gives CASSKDRLSSSGNTIYF.

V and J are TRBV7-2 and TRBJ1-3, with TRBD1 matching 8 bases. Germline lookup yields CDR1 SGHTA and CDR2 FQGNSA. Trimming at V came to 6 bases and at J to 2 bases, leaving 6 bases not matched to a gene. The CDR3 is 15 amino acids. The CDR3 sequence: CASRLVQGAGNTIYF. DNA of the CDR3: TGTGCCAGCAGACTTGTACAGGGGGCTGGAAACACCATATATTTT.

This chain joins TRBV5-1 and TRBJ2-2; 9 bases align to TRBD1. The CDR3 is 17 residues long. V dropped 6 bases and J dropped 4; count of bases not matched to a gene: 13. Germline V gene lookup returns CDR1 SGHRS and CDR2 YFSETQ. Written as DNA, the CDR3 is TGCGCCAGCACCCTGGGAGGGACAGGGTCGATCACCGGGGAGCTGTTTTTT. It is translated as CASTLGGTGSITGELFF.

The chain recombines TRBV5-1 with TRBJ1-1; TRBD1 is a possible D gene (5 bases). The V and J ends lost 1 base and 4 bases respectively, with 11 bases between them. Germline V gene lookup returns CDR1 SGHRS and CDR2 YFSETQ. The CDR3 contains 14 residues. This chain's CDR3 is CASSLQGVLTEAFF. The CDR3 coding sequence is TGCGCCAGCAGCTTGCAGGGCGTGCTCACTGAAGCTTTCTTT.

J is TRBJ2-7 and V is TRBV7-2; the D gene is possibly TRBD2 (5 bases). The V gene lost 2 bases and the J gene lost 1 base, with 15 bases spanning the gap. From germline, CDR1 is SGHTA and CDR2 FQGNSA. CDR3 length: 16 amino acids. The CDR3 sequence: CASSLRAGGRSYEQYF. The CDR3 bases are TGTGCCAGCAGCTTACGCGCGGGTGGACGTTCCTACGAGCAGTACTTC.

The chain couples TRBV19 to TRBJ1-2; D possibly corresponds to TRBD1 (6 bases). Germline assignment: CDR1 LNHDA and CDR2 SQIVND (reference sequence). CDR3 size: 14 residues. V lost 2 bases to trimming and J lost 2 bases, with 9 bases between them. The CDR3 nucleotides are TGTGCCAGTAGTATAATGAGGGGGAACTATGGCTACACCTTC. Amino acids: CASSIMRGNYGYTF. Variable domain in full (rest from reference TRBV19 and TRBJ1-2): DGGITQSPKYLFRKEGQNVTLSCEQNLNHDAMYWYRQDPGQGLRLIYYSQIVNDFQKGDIAEGYSVSREKKESFPLTVTSAQKNPTAFYLCASSIMRGNYGYTFGSGTRLTVV.

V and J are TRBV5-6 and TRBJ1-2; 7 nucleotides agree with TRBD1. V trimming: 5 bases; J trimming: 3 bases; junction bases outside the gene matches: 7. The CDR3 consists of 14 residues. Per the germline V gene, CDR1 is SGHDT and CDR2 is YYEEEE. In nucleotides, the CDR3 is TGTGCCAGCAGTTTCGGGACAGCTTACTATGGCTACACCTTC. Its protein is CASSFGTAYYGYTF.